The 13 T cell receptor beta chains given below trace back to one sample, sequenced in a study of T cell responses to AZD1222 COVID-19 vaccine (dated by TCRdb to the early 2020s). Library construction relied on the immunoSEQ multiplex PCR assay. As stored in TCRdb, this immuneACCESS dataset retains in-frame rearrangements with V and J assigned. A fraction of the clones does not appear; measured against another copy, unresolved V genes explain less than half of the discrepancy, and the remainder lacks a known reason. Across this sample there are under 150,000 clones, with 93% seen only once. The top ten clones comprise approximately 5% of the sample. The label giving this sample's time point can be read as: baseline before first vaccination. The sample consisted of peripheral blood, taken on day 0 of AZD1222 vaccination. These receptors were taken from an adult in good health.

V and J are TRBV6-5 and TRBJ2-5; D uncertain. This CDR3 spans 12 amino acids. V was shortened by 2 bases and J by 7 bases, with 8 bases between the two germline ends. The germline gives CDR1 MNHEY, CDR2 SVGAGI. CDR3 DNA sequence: TGTGCCAGCAGTTACCCGTACGGGACCCAGTACTTC. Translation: CASSYPYGTQYF.

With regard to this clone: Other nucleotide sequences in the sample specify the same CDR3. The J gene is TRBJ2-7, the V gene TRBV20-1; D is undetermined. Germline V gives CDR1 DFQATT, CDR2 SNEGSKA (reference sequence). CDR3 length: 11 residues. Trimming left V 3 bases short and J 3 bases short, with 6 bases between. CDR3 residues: CSASLGYEQYF. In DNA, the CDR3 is TGCAGTGCTAGTCTCGGCTACGAGCAGTACTTC.

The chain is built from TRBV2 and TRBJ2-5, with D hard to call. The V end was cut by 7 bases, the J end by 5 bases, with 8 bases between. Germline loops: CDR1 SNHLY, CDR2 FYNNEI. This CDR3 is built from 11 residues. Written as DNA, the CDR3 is TGTGCCAGCACCCTACGGGAGACCCAGTACTTC. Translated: CASTLRETQYF. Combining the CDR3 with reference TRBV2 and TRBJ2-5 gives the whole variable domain EPEVTQTPSHQVTQMGQEVILRCVPISNHLYFYWYRQILGQKVEFLVSFYNNEISEKSEIFDDQFSVERPDGSNFTLKIRSTKLEDSAMYFCASTLRETQYFGPGTRLLVL.

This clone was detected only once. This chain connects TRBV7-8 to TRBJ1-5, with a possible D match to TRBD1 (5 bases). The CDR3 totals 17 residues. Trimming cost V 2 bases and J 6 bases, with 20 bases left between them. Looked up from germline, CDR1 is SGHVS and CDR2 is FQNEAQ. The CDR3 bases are TGTGCCAGCAGCTTATTCAATAGGGCGACAGCCCCTCAGCCCCAGCATTTT. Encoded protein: CASSLFNRATAPQPQHF. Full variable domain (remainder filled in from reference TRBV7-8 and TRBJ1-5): GAGVSQSPRYKVAKRGQDVALRCDPISGHVSLFWYQQALGQGPEFLTYFQNEAQLDKSGLPSDRFFAERPEGSVSTLKIQRTQQEDSAVYLCASSLFNRATAPQPQHFGDGTRLSIL.

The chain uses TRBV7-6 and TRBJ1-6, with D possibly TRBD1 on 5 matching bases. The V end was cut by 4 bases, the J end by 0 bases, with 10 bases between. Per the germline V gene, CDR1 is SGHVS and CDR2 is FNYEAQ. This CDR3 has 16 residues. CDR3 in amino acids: CASSSRQSSYNSPLHF. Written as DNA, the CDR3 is TGTGCCAGCAGCTCCCGACAGAGCTCCTATAATTCACCCCTCCACTTT.

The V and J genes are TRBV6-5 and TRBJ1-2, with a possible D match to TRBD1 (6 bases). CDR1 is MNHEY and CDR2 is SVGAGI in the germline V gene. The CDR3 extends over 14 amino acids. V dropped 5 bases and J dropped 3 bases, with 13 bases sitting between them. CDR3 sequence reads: CASSTGIGDYGYTF. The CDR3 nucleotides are TGTGCCAGCAGTACAGGGATCGGAGACTATGGCTACACCTTC.

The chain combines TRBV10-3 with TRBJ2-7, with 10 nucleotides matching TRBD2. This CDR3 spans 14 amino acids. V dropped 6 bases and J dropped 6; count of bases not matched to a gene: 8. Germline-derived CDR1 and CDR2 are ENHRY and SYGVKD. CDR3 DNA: TGTGCCATCAGAAGCGGGGGGGACTTTGGCGAGCAGTACTTC. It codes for CAIRSGGDFGEQYF.

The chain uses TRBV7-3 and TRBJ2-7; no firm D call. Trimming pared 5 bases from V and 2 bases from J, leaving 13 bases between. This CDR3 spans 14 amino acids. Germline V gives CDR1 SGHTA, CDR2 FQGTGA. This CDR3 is CASSLQAGPYEQYF. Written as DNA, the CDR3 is TGTGCCAGCAGCCTCCAGGCAGGCCCCTACGAGCAGTACTTC. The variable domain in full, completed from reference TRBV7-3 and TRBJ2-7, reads GAGVSQTPSNKVTEKGKYVELRCDPISGHTALYWYRQSLGQGPEFLIYFQGTGAADDSGLPNDRFFAVRPEGSVSTLKIQRTERGDSAVYLCASSLQAGPYEQYFGPGTRLTVT.

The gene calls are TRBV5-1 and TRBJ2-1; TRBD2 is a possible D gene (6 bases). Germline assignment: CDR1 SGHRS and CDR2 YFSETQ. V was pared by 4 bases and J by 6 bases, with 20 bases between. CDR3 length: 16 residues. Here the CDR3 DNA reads TGCGCCAGCAGCCCTGGTTGGGGTGGGGGGTCCAATGAGCAGTTCTTC. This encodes CASSPGWGGGSNEQFF.

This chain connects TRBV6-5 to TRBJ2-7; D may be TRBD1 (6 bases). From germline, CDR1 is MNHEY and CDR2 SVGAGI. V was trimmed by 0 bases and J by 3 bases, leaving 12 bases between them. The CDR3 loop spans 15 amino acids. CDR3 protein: CASSYSRTAYYEQYF. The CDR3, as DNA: TGTGCCAGCAGTTACTCGCGGACAGCCTACTACGAGCAGTACTTC.

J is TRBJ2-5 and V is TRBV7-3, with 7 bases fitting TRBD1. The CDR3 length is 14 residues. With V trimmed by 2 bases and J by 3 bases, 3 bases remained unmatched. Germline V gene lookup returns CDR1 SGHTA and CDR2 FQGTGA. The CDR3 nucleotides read TGTGCCAGCAGCTTATCGGGGACAGAAGAGACCCAGTACTTC. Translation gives CASSLSGTEETQYF.

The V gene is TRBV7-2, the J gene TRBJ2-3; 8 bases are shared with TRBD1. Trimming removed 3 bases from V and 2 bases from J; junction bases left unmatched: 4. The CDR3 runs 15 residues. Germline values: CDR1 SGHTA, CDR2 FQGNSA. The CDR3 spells CASSLTGDPTDTQYF. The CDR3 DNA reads TGTGCCAGCAGCTTGACAGGGGATCCCACAGATACGCAGTATTTT.

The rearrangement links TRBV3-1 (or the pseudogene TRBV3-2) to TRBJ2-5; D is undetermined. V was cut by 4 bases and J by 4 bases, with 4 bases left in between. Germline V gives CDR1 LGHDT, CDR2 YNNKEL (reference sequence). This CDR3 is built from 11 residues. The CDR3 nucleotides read TGTGCCAGCAGCCCCGGAGAGACCCAGTACTTC. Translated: CASSPGETQYF.